The sequence of this T cell receptor (beta chain) was determined in a study of blood T cell repertoires in COVID-19. Study-wide context: Italy, Spain and the United States were the sources of the convalescent and acute COVID-19 samples. Sources were T cells, B-cell-depleted T cells, or PBMCs; the material itself was cDNA or gDNA.

J was trimmed by 3 bases and V by 4 bases; bases with no gene match: 4. The germline V gene has CDR1 SGHRS and CDR2 YFSETQ. CDR3 length: 15 amino acids. Original processing notes: By means of reference gene primer amplification, nucleated cell counts were estimated. The assay was immunoSEQ multiplex PCR, and TCRdb's table has in-frame clones only and misses some. D and trimming come from the DNA, and the V and J calls and clone size come from that table. The repertoire has tens of thousands of clones, approximately 78% of them found once; the top ten carry about 14%. Sequencing was done on a sample of peripheral blood. The rearrangement uses TRBV5-1 and TRBJ2-1, with 10 bases fitting TRBD1. The origin of this receptor is a human donor with acute or convalescent COVID-19. The donor label of this sample is uncertain. In nucleotides, the CDR3 is TGCGCCAGCAGCAAGCGGGACAGGGGCTACAATGAGCAGTTCTTC. This encodes CASSKRDRGYNEQFF.